This T cell receptor beta chain stems from a study of T cell repertoires in cytomegalovirus infection. General study points: There were HLA-C-restricted CMV-specific TCR beta clonotypes dominating the ex vivo response.

With 2 bases removed from V and 10 bases from J, the gap between germline ends came to 14 bases. The CDR3 runs to 14 residues. Germline V gene data show CDR1 as MDHEN and CDR2 as SYDVKM. As concerns this clonotype: As yet, its antigen is unknown.

TCRdb called the reads again in MiXCR, with one record for every CDR3 protein. The sample has some 440,000 distinct CDR3 sequences; around 32% are singletons. V is TRBV28 and J is TRBJ2-2; either TRBD1 or TRBD2 may supply D (5 bases each). The source is a human donor in good health (CMV status not recorded). Some clones in this sample may be carry-over from other donors' samples. Specimen: PBMCs. DNA for the CDR3: TGTGCCAGCAGTTTAGGGGGACCCACAATGGAGCTGTTTTTT. The encoded protein is CASSLGGPTMELFF.